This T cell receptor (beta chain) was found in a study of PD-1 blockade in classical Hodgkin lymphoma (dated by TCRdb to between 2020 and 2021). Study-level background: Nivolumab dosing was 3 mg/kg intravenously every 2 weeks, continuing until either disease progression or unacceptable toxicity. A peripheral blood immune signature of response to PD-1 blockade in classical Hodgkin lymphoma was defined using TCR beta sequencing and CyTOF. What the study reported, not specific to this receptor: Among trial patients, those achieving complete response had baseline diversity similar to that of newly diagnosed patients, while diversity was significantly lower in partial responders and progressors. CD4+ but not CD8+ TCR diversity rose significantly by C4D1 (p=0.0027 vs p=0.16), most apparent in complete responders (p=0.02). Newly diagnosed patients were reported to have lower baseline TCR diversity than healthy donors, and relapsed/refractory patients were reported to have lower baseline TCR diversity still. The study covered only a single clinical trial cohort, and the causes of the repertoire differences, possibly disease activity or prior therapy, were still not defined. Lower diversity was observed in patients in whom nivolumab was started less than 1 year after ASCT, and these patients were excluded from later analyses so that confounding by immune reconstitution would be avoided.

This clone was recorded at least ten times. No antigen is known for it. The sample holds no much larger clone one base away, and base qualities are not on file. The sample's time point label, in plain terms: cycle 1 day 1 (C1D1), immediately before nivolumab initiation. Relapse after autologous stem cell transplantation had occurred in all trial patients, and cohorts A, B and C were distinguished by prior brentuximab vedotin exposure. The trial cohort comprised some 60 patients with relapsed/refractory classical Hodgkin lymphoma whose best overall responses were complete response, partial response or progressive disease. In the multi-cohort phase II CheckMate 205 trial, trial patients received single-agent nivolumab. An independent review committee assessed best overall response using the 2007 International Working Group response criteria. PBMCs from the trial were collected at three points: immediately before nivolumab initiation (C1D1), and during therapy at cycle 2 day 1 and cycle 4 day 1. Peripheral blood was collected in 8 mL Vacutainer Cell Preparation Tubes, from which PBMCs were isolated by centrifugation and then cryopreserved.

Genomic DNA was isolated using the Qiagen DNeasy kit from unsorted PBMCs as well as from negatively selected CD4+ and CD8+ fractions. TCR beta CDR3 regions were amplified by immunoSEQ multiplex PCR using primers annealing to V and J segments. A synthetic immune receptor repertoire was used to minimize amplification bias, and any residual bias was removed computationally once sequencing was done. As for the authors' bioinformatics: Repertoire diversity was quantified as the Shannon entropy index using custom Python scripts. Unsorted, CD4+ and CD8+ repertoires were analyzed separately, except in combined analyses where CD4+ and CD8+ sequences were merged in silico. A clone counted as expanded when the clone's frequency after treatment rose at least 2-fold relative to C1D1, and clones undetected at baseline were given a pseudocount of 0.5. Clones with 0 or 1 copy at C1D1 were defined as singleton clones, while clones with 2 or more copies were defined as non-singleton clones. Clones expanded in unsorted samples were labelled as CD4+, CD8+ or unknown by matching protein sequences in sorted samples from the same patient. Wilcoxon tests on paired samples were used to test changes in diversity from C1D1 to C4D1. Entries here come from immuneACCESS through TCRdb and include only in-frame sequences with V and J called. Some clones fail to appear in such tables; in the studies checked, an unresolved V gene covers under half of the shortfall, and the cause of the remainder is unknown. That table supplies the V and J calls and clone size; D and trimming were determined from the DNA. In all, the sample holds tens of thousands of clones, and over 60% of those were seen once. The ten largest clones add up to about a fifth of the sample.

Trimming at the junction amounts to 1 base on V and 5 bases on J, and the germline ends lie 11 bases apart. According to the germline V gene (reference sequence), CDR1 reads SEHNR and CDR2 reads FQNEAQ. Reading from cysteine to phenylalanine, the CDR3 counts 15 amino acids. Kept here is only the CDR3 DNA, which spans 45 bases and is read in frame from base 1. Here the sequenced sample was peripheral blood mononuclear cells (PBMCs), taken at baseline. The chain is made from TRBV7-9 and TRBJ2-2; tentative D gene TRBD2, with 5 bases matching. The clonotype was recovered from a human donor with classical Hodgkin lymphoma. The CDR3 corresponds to CASSLEEATTGELFF. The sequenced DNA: TGTGCCAGCAGCTTAGAGGAGGCAACAACCGGGGAGCTGTTTTTT. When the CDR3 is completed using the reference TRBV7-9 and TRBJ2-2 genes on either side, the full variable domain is DTGVSQNPRHKITKRGQNVTFRCDPISEHNRLYWYRQTLGQGPEFLTYFQNEAQLEKSRLLSDRFSAERPKGSFSTLEIQRTEQGDSAMYLCASSLEEATTGELFFGEGSRLTVL.